These 7 T cell receptor beta chains came from one sample sequenced in a study of T cells in Graves' hyperthyroidism and ophthalmopathy. RNA transcripts provided the source from which TCR beta CDR3 regions were amplified. The HTBI primer set served for first-round RT-PCR of the TCR CDR3. TCRdb reanalysed the multiplex PCR reads using MiXCR and keeps one entry per CDR3 protein. The sample yields 600,000 to 750,000 distinct CDR3 sequences, roughly 17% seen once. Sequenced: blood. These receptors were obtained from a man in his forties or fifties with Graves' hyperthyroidism.

This clonotype was counted ten times or more. This chain uses TRBV19 with TRBJ2-2; D uncertain. The CDR3 loop spans 15 amino acids. Germline V gene sequence: CDR1 LNHDA, CDR2 SQIVND (reference sequence). The V end lost 9 bases, the J end lost 3 bases, and 17 bases lay between the germline ends. This CDR3 is CASKRRRNYTGELFF. The CDR3, as DNA: TGTGCCAGCAAACGCCGCCGGAATTACACCGGGGAGCTGTTTTTT.

This clonotype was seen repeatedly, ten times or more. This rearrangement joins TRBV10-3 to TRBJ2-5; 10 nucleotides match TRBD2. The CDR3 sequence is 15 residues long. With 3 bases clipped from V and 5 bases from J, the junction kept 6 bases outside the gene matches. In germline, CDR1 is ENHRY, CDR2 SYGVKD. The CDR3 coding sequence is TGTGCCATCAGTGATCCTAGCGGGAGAATGGAGACCCAGTACTTC. Translating gives CAISDPSGRMETQYF.

In its sample, this clonotype was seen many times. This chain links TRBV15 with TRBJ2-5; 8 bases match TRBD2. The CDR3 is 18 residues long. With 1 base clipped from V and 2 bases from J, the junction kept 12 bases outside the gene matches. The V gene's germline CDR1 is LNHNV and CDR2 YYDKDF (reference sequence). The CDR3 DNA reads as TGTGCCACCAGCAGAGGTTCAGTAGGGACTAGAGCTCAAGAGACCCAGTACTTC. It codes for CATSRGSVGTRAQETQYF.

The chain couples TRBV24-1 to TRBJ2-2, with TRBD1 matching 8 bases. Trimming took 3 bases from V and 4 from J; bases not matched to a gene: 6. CDR3 size: 16 residues. The germline CDR1 and CDR2 sequences are KGHDR and SFDVKD. CDR3 sequence (DNA): TGTGCCACCAGTGATCCGGACAGGGAGGCCACCGGGGAGCTGTTTTTT. It specifies CATSDPDREATGELFF.

The table lists this clonotype with many counts. The chain carries TRBV9 and TRBJ2-1; 9 positions agree with TRBD1. The CDR3 loop spans 16 amino acids. The trim removed 0 bases at V and 2 bases at J, leaving 3 bases unmatched. Germline lookup yields CDR1 SGDLS and CDR2 YYNGEE. The CDR3 region is CASSVAGTGTYNEQFF. CDR3 coding DNA: TGTGCCAGCAGCGTAGCCGGGACAGGGACCTACAATGAGCAGTTCTTC.

In this sample, this clonotype turned up many times. The rearrangement links TRBV7-3 to TRBJ1-1; TRBD1 aligns across 9 bases. CDR1 SGHTA and CDR2 FQGTGA come from the germline V gene. Trimming took 4 bases from V and 10 from J; bases not matched to a gene: 7. This CDR3 contains 13 residues. CDR3: CASSSGQGKGAFF. CDR3 coding DNA: TGTGCCAGCAGCTCGGGACAGGGAAAGGGAGCTTTCTTT.

V and J are TRBV5-1 and TRBJ2-1; D is possibly TRBD1 or TRBD2 (5 bases each). The CDR3 has 15 residues. Germline CDR1 reads SGHRS; CDR2 reads YFSETQ. The V and J ends lost 4 bases and 5 bases respectively, with 16 bases between them. The CDR3 DNA reads TGCGCCAGCAGCCCGGAAGGGACGGAAAACAATGAGCAGTTCTTC. This encodes CASSPEGTENNEQFF.